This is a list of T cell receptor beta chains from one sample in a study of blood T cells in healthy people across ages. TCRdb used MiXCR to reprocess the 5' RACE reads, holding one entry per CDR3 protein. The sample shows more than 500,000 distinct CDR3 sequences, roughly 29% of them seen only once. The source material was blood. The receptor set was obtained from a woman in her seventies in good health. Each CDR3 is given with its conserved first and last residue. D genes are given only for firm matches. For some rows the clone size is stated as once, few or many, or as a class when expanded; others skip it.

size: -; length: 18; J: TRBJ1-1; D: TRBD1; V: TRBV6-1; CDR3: CASMLYPGQAIMNTEAFF; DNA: TGTGCCAGCATGCTATACCCGGGACAGGCCATTATGAACACTGAAGCTTTCTTT
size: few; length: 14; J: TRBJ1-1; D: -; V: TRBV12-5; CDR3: CASGLVPGNTEAFF; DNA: TGTGCTAGTGGTTTGGTACCGGGGAACACTGAAGCTTTCTTT
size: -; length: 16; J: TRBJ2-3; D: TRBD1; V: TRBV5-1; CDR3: CASSLEGQGHTDTQYF; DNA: TGCGCCAGCAGCTTGGAGGGACAGGGACACACAGATACGCAGTATTTT
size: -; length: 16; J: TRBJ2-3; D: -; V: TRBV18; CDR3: CASSLLAGPAADTQYF; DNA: TGTGCCAGCTCACTGTTAGCAGGACCGGCGGCAGATACGCAGTATTTT
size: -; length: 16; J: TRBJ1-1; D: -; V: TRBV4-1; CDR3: CASSAQQGRGHAEAFF; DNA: TGCGCCAGCAGCGCACAGCAGGGACGCGGTCACGCTGAAGCTTTCTTT
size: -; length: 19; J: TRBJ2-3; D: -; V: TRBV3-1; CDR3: CASSQAGPSATPHTDTQYF; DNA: TGTGCCAGCAGCCAAGCTGGGCCCTCTGCGACCCCCCACACAGATACGCAGTATTTT
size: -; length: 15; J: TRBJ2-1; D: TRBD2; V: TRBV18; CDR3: CASSSLAGGENEQFF; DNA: TGTGCCAGCTCCAGCCTAGCGGGGGGTGAAAATGAGCAGTTCTTC
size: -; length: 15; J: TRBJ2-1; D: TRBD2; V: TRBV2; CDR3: CASKKTSGSYNEQFF; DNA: TGTGCCAGCAAAAAGACTAGCGGGTCCTACAATGAGCAGTTCTTC
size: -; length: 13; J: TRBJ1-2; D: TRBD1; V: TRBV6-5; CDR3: CASSKTGRPSYTF; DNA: TGTGCCAGCAGCAAGACAGGGAGGCCTAGCTACACCTTC
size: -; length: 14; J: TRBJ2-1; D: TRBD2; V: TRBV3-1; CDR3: CASSPGLAGLVQFF; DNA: TGTGCCAGCAGTCCAGGACTAGCGGGCCTCGTGCAGTTCTTC
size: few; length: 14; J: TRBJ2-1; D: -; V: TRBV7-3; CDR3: CASSIQTTSNEQFF; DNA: TGTGCCAGCAGCATCCAGACAACTTCCAATGAGCAGTTCTTC
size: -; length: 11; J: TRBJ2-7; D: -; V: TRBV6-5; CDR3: CASSTELLQYF; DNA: TGTGCCAGCAGTACGGAGCTCTTACAGTACTTC
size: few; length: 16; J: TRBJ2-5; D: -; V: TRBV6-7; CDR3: CASSYSTRRTKETQYF; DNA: TGTGCCAGCAGTTACTCGACTCGGAGGACTAAAGAGACCCAGTACTTC
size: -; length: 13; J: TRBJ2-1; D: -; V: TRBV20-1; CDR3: CSAAAVVADEQFF; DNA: TGCAGTGCTGCAGCTGTGGTGGCTGATGAGCAGTTCTTC
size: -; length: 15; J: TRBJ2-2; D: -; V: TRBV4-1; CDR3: CASSQVRRTDGELFF; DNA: TGCGCCAGCAGCCAAGTCAGACGGACGGACGGGGAGCTGTTTTTT
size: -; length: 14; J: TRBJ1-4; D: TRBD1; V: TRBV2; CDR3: CASSWDRTNEKLFF; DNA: TGTGCCAGCAGCTGGGACAGAACTAATGAAAAACTGTTTTTT
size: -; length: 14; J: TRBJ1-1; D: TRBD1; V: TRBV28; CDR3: CASSFTGGITEAFF; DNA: TGTGCCAGCAGTTTCACAGGGGGAATCACTGAAGCTTTCTTT
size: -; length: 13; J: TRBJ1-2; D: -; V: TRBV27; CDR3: CASSYEGFEGYTF; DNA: TGTGCCAGCAGTTATGAGGGGTTTGAGGGCTACACCTTC
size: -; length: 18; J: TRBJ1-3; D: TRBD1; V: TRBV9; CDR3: CASSVASNRGFSGNTIYF; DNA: TGTGCCAGCAGCGTAGCTAGCAACAGGGGGTTCTCTGGAAACACCATATATTTT
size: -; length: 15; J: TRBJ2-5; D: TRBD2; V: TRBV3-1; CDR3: CASSQKRGQQETQYF; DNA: TGTGCCAGCAGCCAGAAGCGGGGGCAACAAGAGACCCAGTACTTC
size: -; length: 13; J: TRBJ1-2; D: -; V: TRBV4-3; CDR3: CASSQDRRSGYTF; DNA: TGCGCCAGCAGCCAAGATAGGAGGAGTGGCTACACCTTC
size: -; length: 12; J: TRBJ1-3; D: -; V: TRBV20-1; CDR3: CSLIGAGNTIYF; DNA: TGCAGCCTAATTGGAGCTGGAAACACCATATATTTT
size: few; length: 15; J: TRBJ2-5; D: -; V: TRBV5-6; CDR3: CASSLGVQGGETQYF; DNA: TGTGCCAGCAGCTTGGGGGTCCAGGGCGGCGAGACCCAGTACTTC
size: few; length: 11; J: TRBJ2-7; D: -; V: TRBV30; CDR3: CAWSTKYEQYF; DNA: TGTGCCTGGAGTACCAAGTACGAGCAGTACTTC
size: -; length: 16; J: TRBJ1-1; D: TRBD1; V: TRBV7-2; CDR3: CASSLGGGGVSTEAFF; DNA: TGTGCCAGCAGCTTAGGGGGAGGGGGCGTTAGTACTGAAGCTTTCTTT
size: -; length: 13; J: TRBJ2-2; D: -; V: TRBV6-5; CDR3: CASSRKVTGELFF; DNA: TGTGCCAGCAGCCGAAAAGTGACCGGGGAGCTGTTTTTT
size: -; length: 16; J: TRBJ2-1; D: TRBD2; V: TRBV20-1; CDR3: CSARGPRGGRYNEQFF; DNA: TGCAGTGCTAGAGGCCCGCGGGGGGGCCGATACAATGAGCAGTTCTTC
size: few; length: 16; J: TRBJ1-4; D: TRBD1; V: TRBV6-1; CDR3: CASSPTIDRGNEKLFF; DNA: TGTGCCAGCAGTCCGACGATCGACAGGGGGAATGAAAAACTGTTTTTT
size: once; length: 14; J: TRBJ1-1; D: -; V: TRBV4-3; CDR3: CASSPRPVNTEAFF; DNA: TGCGCCAGCAGCCCCCGACCAGTGAACACTGAAGCTTTCTTT
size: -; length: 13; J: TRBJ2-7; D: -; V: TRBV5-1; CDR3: CASSKDAAAEQYF; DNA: TGCGCCAGCAGCAAGGACGCCGCCGCCGAGCAGTACTTC
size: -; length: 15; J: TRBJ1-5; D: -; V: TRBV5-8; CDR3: CAGSPPGDSNQPQHF; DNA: TGTGCCGGCAGCCCCCCAGGGGATAGCAATCAGCCCCAGCATTTT
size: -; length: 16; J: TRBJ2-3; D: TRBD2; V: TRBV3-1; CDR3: CASSQLGDYHTDTQYF; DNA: TGTGCCAGCAGCCAACTTGGGGACTACCACACAGATACGCAGTATTTT
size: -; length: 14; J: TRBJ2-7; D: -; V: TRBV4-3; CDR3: CASSQEAGYYEQYF; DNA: TGCGCCAGCAGCCAAGAGGCGGGGTACTACGAGCAGTACTTC
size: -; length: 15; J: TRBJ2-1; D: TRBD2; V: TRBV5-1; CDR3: CASSRTSGGALEQFF; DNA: TGCGCCAGCAGCCGGACTAGCGGGGGGGCATTGGAGCAGTTCTTC
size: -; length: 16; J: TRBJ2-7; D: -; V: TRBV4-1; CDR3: CASSHPRSGASYEQYF; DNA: TGCGCCAGCAGCCACCCTAGGAGCGGAGCCTCCTACGAGCAGTACTTC
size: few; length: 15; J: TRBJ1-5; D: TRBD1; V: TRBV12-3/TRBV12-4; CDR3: CASSLNRDRGAPQHF; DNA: TGTGCCAGCAGTTTAAACCGGGACAGGGGAGCGCCCCAGCATTTT
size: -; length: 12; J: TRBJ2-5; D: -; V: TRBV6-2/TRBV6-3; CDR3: CASTNRKETQYF; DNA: TGTGCCAGCACCAATAGGAAGGAGACCCAGTACTTC
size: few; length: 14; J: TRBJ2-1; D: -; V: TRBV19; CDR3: CARTRGTSTNEQFF; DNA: TGTGCCAGGACCAGAGGGACTTCGACCAATGAGCAGTTCTTC
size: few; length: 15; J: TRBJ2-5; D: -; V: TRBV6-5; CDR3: CASSYSSRPGETQYF; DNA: TGTGCCAGCAGTTACTCGTCTCGACCCGGGGAGACCCAGTACTTC
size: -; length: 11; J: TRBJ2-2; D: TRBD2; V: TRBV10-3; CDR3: CAARGAGELFF; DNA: TGTGCCGCCCGGGGGGCCGGGGAGCTGTTTTTT
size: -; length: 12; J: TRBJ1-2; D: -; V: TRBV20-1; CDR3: CSARDKNYGYTF; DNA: TGCAGTGCTCGCGACAAGAACTATGGCTACACCTTC
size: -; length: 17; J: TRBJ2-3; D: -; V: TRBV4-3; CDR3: CASSQASHQRGKDTQYF; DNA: TGCGCCAGCAGCCAAGCAAGTCACCAACGGGGCAAAGATACGCAGTATTTT
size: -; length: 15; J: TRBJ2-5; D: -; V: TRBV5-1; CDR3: CASSVGEVIQETQYF; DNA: TGCGCCAGCAGCGTTGGAGAAGTAATCCAAGAGACCCAGTACTTC
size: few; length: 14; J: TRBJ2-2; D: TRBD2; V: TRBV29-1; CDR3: CSVGTSVFSGELFF; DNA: TGCAGCGTGGGGACTAGCGTCTTTTCCGGGGAGCTGTTTTTT
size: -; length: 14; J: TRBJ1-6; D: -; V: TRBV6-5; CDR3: CASRLQGVSSPLHF; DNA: TGTGCCAGCAGACTACAGGGAGTCAGCTCACCCCTCCACTTT
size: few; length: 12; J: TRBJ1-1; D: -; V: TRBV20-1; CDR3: CSVRGASIVAFF; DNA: TGCAGCGTACGGGGGGCCTCAATAGTAGCTTTCTTT
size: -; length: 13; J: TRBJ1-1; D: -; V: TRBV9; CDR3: CASSPLTDTEAFF; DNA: TGTGCCAGCAGCCCCTTAACTGACACTGAAGCTTTCTTT
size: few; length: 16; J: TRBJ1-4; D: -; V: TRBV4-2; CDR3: CASSRGGLATNEKLFF; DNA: TGTGCCAGCAGCCGGGGAGGGCTGGCTACTAATGAAAAACTGTTTTTT
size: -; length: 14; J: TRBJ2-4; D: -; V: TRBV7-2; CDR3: CASSPLGRQNIQYF; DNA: TGTGCCAGCAGCCCCCTCGGACGGCAGAACATTCAGTACTTC
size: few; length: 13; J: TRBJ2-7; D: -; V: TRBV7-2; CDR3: CASSLTIGYEQYF; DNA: TGTGCCAGCAGCTTAACGATTGGGTACGAGCAGTACTTC
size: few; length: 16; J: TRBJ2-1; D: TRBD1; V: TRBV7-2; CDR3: CASSFFGTGGRNEQFF; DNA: TGTGCCAGCAGCTTCTTTGGGACAGGGGGCCGAAATGAGCAGTTCTTC
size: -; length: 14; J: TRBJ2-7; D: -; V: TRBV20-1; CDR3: CSASLGQRIYEQYF; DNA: TGCAGCGCTAGCCTAGGACAGAGGATCTACGAGCAGTACTTC